This TCR beta chain was recorded in a study of somatic mutations in cytotoxic T cells in rheumatoid arthritis (dated by TCRdb to the late 2010s). General notes on the study: Some V beta antibody-stained T-cell populations were flow-sorted on a FACSAria II or Sony SH800 at nearly 100% purity, and sorted V beta1+ cells also underwent TCRB sequencing. Median age was essentially the same in the patient group and the control group. To characterize clonality, the study used TCRB deep sequencing while asking whether somatic mutations are carried by expanded CD8+ T-cell clones in newly diagnosed, untreated rheumatoid arthritis. A total of 65 to 70 rheumatoid arthritis patients and under 25 healthy controls underwent TCRB deep sequencing.

Study-wide conclusions, independent of this receptor: Viral specificity could not be ruled out by absence from virus-specific databases, and the antigen targets of the expanded CD8+ clones remained unknown. The slight underrepresentation of TRBV07 in patients was not corrected for multiple comparisons. CD8+ T-cell clonality did not differ significantly between rheumatoid arthritis patients and age-matched healthy controls. An increase of CD8+ clonality with age was seen in patients (Spearman r ~ 0.49) but not in healthy controls. In 8 out of 65 patients, more than 20% of CD8+ cells belonged to the largest CD8+ clone, while several identical CD8+ TCRB sequences were shared between blood and synovial fluid.

Inclusive of the bounding cysteine and phenylalanine, the CDR3 is 13 residues long. The CDR3 DNA has 39 bases and is translated from base 1. The germline V gene provides CDR1 SGHRS and CDR2 YFSETQ. Trimming removed 9 bases from V and 4 bases from J; the gene matches leave 7 bases unexplained. Healthy controls were 20 blood donors whose buffy coats were used, with a median age of about 56 years (range about 20-75) and around 60% female. CD4+ and CD8+ cells were isolated by positive magnetic bead selection on an AutoMACS, and purity was checked by flow cytometry. Isolation of peripheral blood mononuclear cells was done through Ficoll-Paque PLUS density gradient separation. Using Nucleospin Tissue or Tissue XS kits, DNA was extracted from CD4-enriched, CD8-enriched or PBMC samples, with quantification by a Qubit 2.0 fluorometer. Genomic DNA underwent TCRB CDR3 sequencing using the immunoSEQ assay. The authors processed their data as follows. Nothing other than productive TCRB rearrangements was included in the analyses. A clone was defined by a unique TCRB CDR3 sequence, and clonality was computed as a productive clonality index based on Shannon entropy. The template counts of each clone relative to the total templates per sample were used to calculate repertoire overlap between two samples. V-gene usage from TCRB sequencing and V-gene usage measured by flow cytometry were correlated (Spearman r of about 0.61). The table was pulled from immuneACCESS by TCRdb, which kept in-frame rearrangements only. Such tables lose some clones; where checked, under half of the loss comes from unresolved V genes, and the rest has no known cause. V and J calls and clone size come straight from that table; D and trimming were deduced from the DNA. The sample data list 20,000 to 25,000 clones, and approximately 86% of these were observed just once. Clones ranked in the top ten supply around 18% of the sample.

With regard to this clone: Its antigen is currently not known. Base quality data are lacking; no much larger clone is found one base away.

Sequencing was carried out using CD8+ T cells sorted from blood. The rearranged segments are TRBV5-1 and TRBJ2-3; TRBD2 lines up with 8 middle nucleotides. The source of this sequence is a woman between 45 and 60 years old in good health. The CDR3 amino acid sequence is: CATRPAGADTQYF. In nucleotide form, the sequence is TGCGCCACCAGACCAGCGGGGGCAGATACGCAGTATTTT.